This paragraph reports one T cell receptor beta chain. Antigen unknown. This sample was included in a study of T cells in Graves' hyperthyroidism and ophthalmopathy. Amplification of TCR beta CDR3 regions was performed using RNA transcripts as template. The TCR CDR3 first-round RT-PCR relied on the HTBI primer set. TCRdb recomputed calls from the multiplex PCR reads with MiXCR, one row per CDR3 protein. This sample has approximately 220,000 distinct CDR3 sequences, with 18% found just once. The germline CDR1 and CDR2 sequences are MNHEY and SVGEGT. Trimming took off 2 bases at V and 4 bases at J, with 6 bases between the two ends. There are 12 residues in the CDR3. Patients between 18 and 65 years old had hyperthyroidism, newly diagnosed and lasting under 2 months. PBMCs were collected from an approximately 9.3 ml volume of fresh peripheral blood. Findings and limits, study-wide: Using 13 V-J features, a model discriminated ophthalmopathy from stable hyperthyroidism.

The clonotype originates from a man aged 35 to 55 with Graves' hyperthyroidism. The sequenced sample consisted of blood. This chain joins TRBV6-2 or TRBV6-3 and TRBJ2-7; no firm D call. For the CDR3, the DNA is TGTGCCAGCAGTTACGTAGGTTACGAGCAGTACTTC. It translates to CASSYVGYEQYF.